A single T cell receptor (beta chain) is shown here with its context. This sample was taken from a study of blood T cell repertoires in COVID-19. Study in general: Sites in the United States, Italy and Spain provided acute and convalescent COVID-19 samples. T cells, B-cell-depleted T cells, or PBMCs provided the cDNA or gDNA that served as material.

V lost 3 bases and J 0 bases, leaving 13 bases between the germline ends. The CDR3 has 16 residues. The germline CDR1 and CDR2 sequences are MNHNS and SASEGT. Using immunoSEQ multiplex PCR, the repertoire was profiled, and TCRdb retains in-frame clones only, with some absent. The data show almost 200,000 clones, with around 85% seen just once and approximately 0.99% held by the top ten. The J gene is TRBJ2-3, the V gene TRBV6-1, with TRBD2 as a possible D gene (6 bases). Sequences were obtained from peripheral blood. The sequence was collected from a man in his fifties or sixties with COVID-19, enrolled during active disease. The CDR3 DNA reads as TGTGCCAGCAGTGATCTCGGGGGAACGAGCACAGATACGCAGTATTTT. Translation: CASSDLGGTSTDTQYF.